A selection of T cell receptor beta chains follows, all from one sample in a study of cytomegalovirus exposure and HLA in healthy donors. Profiling relied on immunoSEQ multiplex PCR, and the TCRdb table lists in-frame clones only, not all of them. This sample yields approximately 130,000 clones, of which roughly four fifths are seen a single time; approximately 6.5% belongs to the top ten. Sequencing was carried out using PBMCs. The receptors were gathered from a woman in her 40s in good health and CMV-seronegative. CDR3s include the opening cysteine and the closing phenylalanine or tryptophan. Fields, in order: CDR3 length, D gene, J gene, V gene, clone size, CDR3 protein, CDR3 DNA. A D gene is named only where the DNA matches it firmly. Clone size appears in some rows only: once, few, many, or a class for an expanded clone.

>13|TRBD2|TRBJ2-7|TRBV7-9|-
CASSFAGASEQYF
TGTGCCAGCAGCTTTGCGGGAGCGTCTGAGCAGTACTTC
>14|TRBD1|TRBJ1-1|TRBV27|-
CASRPTGGDTEAFF
TGTGCCAGCAGACCGACAGGGGGCGACACTGAAGCTTTCTTT
>13|-|TRBJ1-1|TRBV14|-
CASSLQLNTEAFF
TGTGCCAGCAGCCTACAGCTTAACACTGAAGCTTTCTTT
>14|-|TRBJ1-2|TRBV6-5|-
CASSYSGQPYGYTF
TGTGCCAGCAGTTACTCTGGACAGCCATATGGCTACACCTTC
>15|-|TRBJ1-2|TRBV6-5|-
CASSWTDNTNYGYTF
TGTGCCAGCAGTTGGACAGATAATACTAACTATGGCTACACCTTC
>16|-|TRBJ2-2|TRBV11-2|-
CASSPYSGDNTGELFF
TGTGCCAGCAGCCCTTATAGCGGAGATAACACCGGGGAGCTGTTTTTT
>16|TRBD1|TRBJ2-7|TRBV13|-
CASSLDGTGGGYEQYF
TGTGCCAGCAGCTTAGATGGGACAGGGGGAGGATACGAGCAGTACTTC
>11|-|TRBJ1-3|TRBV5-1|-
CASSEGYTIYF
TGCGCCAGCAGCGAGGGATACACCATATATTTT
>14|TRBD1|TRBJ2-4|TRBV7-8|-
CASSPRTGKNSQYF
TGTGCCAGCAGCCCCCGGACAGGGAAAAACAGTCAGTACTTC
>12|-|TRBJ1-2|TRBV9|-
CASAGGLSGYTF
TGTGCCAGCGCGGGGGGACTAAGCGGCTACACCTTC
>14|-|TRBJ2-7|TRBV2|-
CASSVSQLSYEQYF
TGTGCCAGCAGTGTGTCCCAATTATCCTACGAGCAGTACTTC
>15|-|TRBJ2-5|TRBV5-1|-
CASSLMRERGETQYF
TGCGCCAGCAGCTTAATGAGGGAGAGAGGGGAGACCCAGTACTTC
>13|TRBD2|TRBJ2-1|TRBV2|-
CASSRGGLYEQFF
TGTGCCAGCAGCCGGGGAGGGTTGTATGAGCAGTTCTTC
>13|-|TRBJ2-4|TRBV18|-
CASSLERVNIQYF
TGTGCCAGCTCACTTGAGCGGGTGAACATTCAGTACTTC
>18|TRBD2|TRBJ2-7|TRBV19|few
CASSMPVMSGGYSYEQYF
TGTGCCAGTAGTATGCCCGTTATGAGCGGGGGATACTCCTACGAGCAGTACTTC
>14|-|TRBJ2-5|TRBV27|-
CASSPRGQEETQYF
TGTGCCAGCAGCCCTCGTGGGCAGGAAGAGACCCAGTACTTC
>12|-|TRBJ2-7|TRBV18|-
CASSPGHDEQYF
TGTGCCAGCTCACCCGGACATGACGAGCAGTACTTC
>14|TRBD2|TRBJ2-2|TRBV4-3|once
CASSQGGVTGELFF
TGCGCCAGCAGCCAGGGAGGGGTCACCGGGGAGCTGTTTTTT
>13|-|TRBJ1-2|TRBV6-1|-
CASTPRTNLGYTF
TGTGCCAGCACCCCGAGGACAAATCTGGGCTACACCTTC
>13|-|TRBJ2-7|TRBV6-1|-
CASSEGSPYEQYF
TGTGCCAGCAGTGAAGGGTCTCCCTACGAGCAGTACTTC
>14|-|TRBJ1-1|TRBV28|-
CASIRGGVSTEAFF
TGTGCCAGCATCCGGGGGGGGGTGAGCACTGAAGCTTTCTTT
>15|-|TRBJ2-1|TRBV28|-
CASRTPGGRYNEQFF
TGTGCCAGCAGGACCCCGGGGGGCAGGTACAATGAGCAGTTCTTC
>14|TRBD2|TRBJ2-1|TRBV18|-
CASSPPGGFGEQFF
TGTGCCAGCTCACCCCCGGGAGGGTTTGGTGAGCAGTTCTTC
>16|-|TRBJ1-5|TRBV4-2|-
CASSQTWAGREQPQHF
TGTGCCAGCAGCCAGACCTGGGCAGGGAGGGAGCAGCCCCAGCATTTT
>16|TRBD2|TRBJ2-3|TRBV6-6|-
CASRKREGPSTDTQYF
TGTGCCAGCAGGAAGCGGGAGGGCCCGAGCACAGATACGCAGTATTTT
>17|-|TRBJ2-6|TRBV5-1|once
CASRSDEFGSGANGLTF
TGCGCCAGCAGGTCGGATGAGTTCGGCTCTGGGGCCAACGGCCTGACTTTC